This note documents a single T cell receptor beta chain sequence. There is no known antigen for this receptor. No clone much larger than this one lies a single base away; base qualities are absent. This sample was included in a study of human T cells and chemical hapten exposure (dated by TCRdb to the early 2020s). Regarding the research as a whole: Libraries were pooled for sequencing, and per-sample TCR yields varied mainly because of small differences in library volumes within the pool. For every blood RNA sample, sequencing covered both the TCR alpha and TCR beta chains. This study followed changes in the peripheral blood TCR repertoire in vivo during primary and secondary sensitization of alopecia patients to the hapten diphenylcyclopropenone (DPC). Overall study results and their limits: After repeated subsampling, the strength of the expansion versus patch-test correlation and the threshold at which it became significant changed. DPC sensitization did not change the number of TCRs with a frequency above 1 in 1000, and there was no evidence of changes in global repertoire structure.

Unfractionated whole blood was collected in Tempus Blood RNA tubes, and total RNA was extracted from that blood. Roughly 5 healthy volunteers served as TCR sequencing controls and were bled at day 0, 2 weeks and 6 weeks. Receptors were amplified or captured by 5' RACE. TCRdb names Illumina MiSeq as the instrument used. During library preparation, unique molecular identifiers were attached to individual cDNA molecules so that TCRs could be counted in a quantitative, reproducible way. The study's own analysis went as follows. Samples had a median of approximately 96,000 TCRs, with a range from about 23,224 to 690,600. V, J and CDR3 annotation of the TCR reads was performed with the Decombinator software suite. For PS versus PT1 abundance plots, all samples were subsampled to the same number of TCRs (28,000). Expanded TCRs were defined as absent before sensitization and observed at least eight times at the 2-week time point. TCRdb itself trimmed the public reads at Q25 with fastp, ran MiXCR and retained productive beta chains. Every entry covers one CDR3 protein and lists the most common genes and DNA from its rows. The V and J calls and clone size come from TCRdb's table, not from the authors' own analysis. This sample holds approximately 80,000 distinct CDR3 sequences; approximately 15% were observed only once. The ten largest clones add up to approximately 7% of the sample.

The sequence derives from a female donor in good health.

The sequence in DNA is TGTGCCAGCAGCTTAACGTGGGACAGCTCTTTTGGGGGCACTGAAGCTTTCTTT. Translated, it reads CASSLTWDSSFGGTEAFF. The V and J segments used are TRBV7-9 and TRBJ1-1; 7 central nucleotides agree with TRBD1. Germline trimming amounts to 2 bases on V and 4 bases on J, with 16 as the count of junction bases outside the gene matches. The germline V gene (reference sequence) gives CDR1 as SEHNR and CDR2 as FQNEAQ. The cysteine opens and the phenylalanine closes a CDR3 of 18 amino acids. Of all the DNA, just the CDR3 is kept, 54 bases in frame from base 1.